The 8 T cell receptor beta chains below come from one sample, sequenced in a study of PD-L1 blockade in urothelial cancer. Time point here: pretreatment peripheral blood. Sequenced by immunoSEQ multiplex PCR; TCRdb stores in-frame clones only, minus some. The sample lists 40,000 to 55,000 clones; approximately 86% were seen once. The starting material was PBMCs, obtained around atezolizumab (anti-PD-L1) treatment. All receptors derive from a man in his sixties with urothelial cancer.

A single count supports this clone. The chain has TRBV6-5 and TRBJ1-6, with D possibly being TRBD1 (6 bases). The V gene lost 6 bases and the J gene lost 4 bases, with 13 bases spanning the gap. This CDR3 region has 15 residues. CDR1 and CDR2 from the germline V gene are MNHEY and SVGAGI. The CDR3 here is CASRQNREYNSPLHF. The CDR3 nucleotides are TGTGCCAGCAGACAAAACAGGGAGTATAATTCACCCCTCCACTTT.

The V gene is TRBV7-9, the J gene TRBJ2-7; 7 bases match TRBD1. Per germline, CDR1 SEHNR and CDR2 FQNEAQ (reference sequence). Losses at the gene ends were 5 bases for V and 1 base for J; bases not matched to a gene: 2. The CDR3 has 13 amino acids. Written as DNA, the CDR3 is TGTGCCAGCAGCCGACAGGGATCCTACGAGCAGTACTTC. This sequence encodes CASSRQGSYEQYF.

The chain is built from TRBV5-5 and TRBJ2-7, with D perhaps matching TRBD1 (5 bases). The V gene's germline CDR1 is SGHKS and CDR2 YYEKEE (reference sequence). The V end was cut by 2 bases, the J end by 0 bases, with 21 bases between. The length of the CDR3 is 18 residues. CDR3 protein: CASSFLYSRTSSSYEQYF. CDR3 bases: TGTGCCAGCAGCTTTTTATATTCTAGGACATCGAGCTCCTACGAGCAGTACTTC.

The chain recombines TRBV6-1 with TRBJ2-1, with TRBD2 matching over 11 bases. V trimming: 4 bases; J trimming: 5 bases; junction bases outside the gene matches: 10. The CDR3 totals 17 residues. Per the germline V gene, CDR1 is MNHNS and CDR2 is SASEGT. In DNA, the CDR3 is TGTGCCAGCAGTGCCCGACGACTAGCGGGACTCGACAATGAGCAGTTCTTC. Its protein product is CASSARRLAGLDNEQFF.

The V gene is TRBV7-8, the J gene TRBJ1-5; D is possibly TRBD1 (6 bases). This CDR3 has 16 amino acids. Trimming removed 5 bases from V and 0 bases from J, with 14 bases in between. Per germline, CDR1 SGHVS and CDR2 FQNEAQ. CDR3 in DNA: TGTGCCAGCAGCCCGCACAGGGACGATAGCAATCAGCCCCAGCATTTT. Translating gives CASSPHRDDSNQPQHF.

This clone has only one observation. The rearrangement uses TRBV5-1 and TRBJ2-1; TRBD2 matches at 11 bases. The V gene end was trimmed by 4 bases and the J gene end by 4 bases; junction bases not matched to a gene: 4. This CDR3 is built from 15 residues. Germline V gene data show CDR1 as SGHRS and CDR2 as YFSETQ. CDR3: CASSPGTSGYNEQFF. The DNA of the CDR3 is TGCGCCAGCAGCCCCGGGACTAGCGGATACAATGAGCAGTTCTTC.

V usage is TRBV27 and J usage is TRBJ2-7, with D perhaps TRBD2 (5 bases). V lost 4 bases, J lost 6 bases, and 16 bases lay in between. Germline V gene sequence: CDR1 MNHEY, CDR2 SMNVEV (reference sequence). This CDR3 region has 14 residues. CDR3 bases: TGTGCCAGCAGTTCCCGCCCCCTAGCTAGCGAGCAGTACTTC. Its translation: CASSSRPLASEQYF.

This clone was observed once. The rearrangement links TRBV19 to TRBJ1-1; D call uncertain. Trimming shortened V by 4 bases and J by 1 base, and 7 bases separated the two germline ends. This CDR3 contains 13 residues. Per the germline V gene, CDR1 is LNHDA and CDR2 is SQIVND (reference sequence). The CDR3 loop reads CASSTRRNTEAFF. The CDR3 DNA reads TGTGCCAGTAGTACCCGGAGGAACACTGAAGCTTTCTTT.